These T cell receptor beta chains were read from a single sample in a study of T cell clones after liver transplantation. Sequenced by immunoSEQ multiplex PCR; TCRdb stores in-frame clones only, minus some. The table lists roughly 20,000 clones, over 70% of them singletons. The sequenced sample was CD8+ T cells from blood, obtained before liver transplant. The origin of the receptors is a human donor who received a liver transplant. CDR3s include the opening cysteine and the closing phenylalanine or tryptophan. Each record gives: clone size, D gene, J gene, V gene, CDR3 DNA, CDR3 protein. D genes are given only for firm matches. Size values are once, few and many counts, or a class for expanded clones, and some rows have none.

. | . | TRBJ1-1 | TRBV7-9 | TGTGCCAGCAGCATCGGACAGTCGAACACTGAAGCTTTCTTT | CASSIGQSNTEAFF
. | . | TRBJ1-1 | TRBV6-6 | TGTGCCAGCAGTCTCCACAGGGTGAACACTGAAGCTTTCTTT | CASSLHRVNTEAFF
. | TRBD1 | TRBJ2-2 | TRBV2 | TGTGCCAGCAGTGAATTAGGTCCCGGGACAGGGGATTGGGACACCGGGGAGCTGTTTTTT | CASSELGPGTGDWDTGELFF
. | TRBD1 | TRBJ2-7 | TRBV9 | TGTGCCAGCAGCGCCCGGACAGGCCCATCAGGCGAGCAGTACTTC | CASSARTGPSGEQYF
. | . | TRBJ2-6 | TRBV21-1 | TGTGCCAGCAGCTTGAGTGTGCTACAACAAAGTCGGGCCAACGTCCTGACTTTC | CASSLSVLQQSRANVLTF
once | . | TRBJ2-1 | TRBV6-1 | TGTGCCAGCAGTTCCGTGGACTCTTACTACAATGAGCAGTTCTTC | CASSSVDSYYNEQFF
. | TRBD1 | TRBJ1-2 | TRBV7-9 | TGTGCCAGCAGCTTATTAGACAGGGACTATGGCTACACCTTC | CASSLLDRDYGYTF
. | TRBD1 | TRBJ2-2 | TRBV29-1 | TGCAGCGTAGACAGGGAGTCCGGGGAGCTGTTTTTT | CSVDRESGELFF
. | . | TRBJ1-1 | TRBV7-9 | TGTGCCAGCAGCTTGCTCCAGTACACTGAAGCTTTCTTT | CASSLLQYTEAFF
. | . | TRBJ2-3 | TRBV7-2 | TGTGCCAGCAGCTTAGGGGTGGGATTGTGGGCAGATACGCAGTATTTT | CASSLGVGLWADTQYF
. | . | TRBJ2-3 | TRBV10-1 | TGCGCCAGCAGTTGGACTGGCAAACGTGATACGCAGTATTTT | CASSWTGKRDTQYF
. | . | TRBJ2-7 | TRBV6-1 | TGTGCCAGCAGTGAAGGCTACGAGCAGTACTTC | CASSEGYEQYF
. | TRBD2 | TRBJ2-5 | TRBV29-1 | TGCAGCGTTCGTTCGACTAGCGGGGGCCAAGAGACCCAGTACTTC | CSVRSTSGGQETQYF
. | . | TRBJ2-1 | TRBV13 | TGTGCCAGCAGCCTGGGGGAAGGGGTCGTTGGGACCTACAATGAGCAGTTCTTC | CASSLGEGVVGTYNEQFF
. | . | TRBJ1-3 | TRBV7-2 | TGTGCCAGCAGCTCGGACAGAATGAACACCATATATTTT | CASSSDRMNTIYF
few | . | TRBJ2-7 | TRBV29-1 | TGCAGCGTTGGGGCCCCTGGGGGGCACGGACTGTACGAGCAGTACTTC | CSVGAPGGHGLYEQYF
. | . | TRBJ2-7 | TRBV9 | TGTGCCAGCAGCGTAGGAGGGACCCACTCCTACGAGCAGTACTTC | CASSVGGTHSYEQYF
. | . | TRBJ1-5 | TRBV7-9 | TGTGCCAGCAGCTTAGCAGACGGCAATCAGCCCCAGCATTTT | CASSLADGNQPQHF
. | TRBD2 | TRBJ2-5 | TRBV19 | TGTGCCAGTAGTATAGCCCCCCCCGGCGGGGGGTCTCAAGAGACCCAGTACTTC | CASSIAPPGGGSQETQYF
. | . | TRBJ2-3 | TRBV5-1 | TGCGCCAGCAGCTTTTCCGACTCGACCCTCACAGATACGCAGTATTTT | CASSFSDSTLTDTQYF
. | TRBD1 | TRBJ1-2 | TRBV27 | TGTGCCAGCAGTTTATTAGGACAGGGGTACTATGGCTACACCTTC | CASSLLGQGYYGYTF
medium-sized | . | TRBJ1-2 | TRBV5-4 | TGTGCCAGCATGGGGTTGCGCGGCTACACCTTC | CASMGLRGYTF
. | TRBD2 | TRBJ2-1 | TRBV27 | TGTGCCAGCAGTCGACTAGCTTCCTACAATGAGCAGTTCTTC | CASSRLASYNEQFF
. | . | TRBJ1-2 | TRBV7-6 | TGTGCCAGCAGCTTAGAGGCAGACTATGGCTACACCTTC | CASSLEADYGYTF